The entry below gives a single TCR beta chain sequence along with its context. Its cognate antigen is unknown. One end of the junction fails to match germline, which may point to a read error. Assay used: immunoSEQ multiplex PCR; TCRdb lists only in-frame clones, some missing. Here the sample spans approximately 72,000 clones, roughly nine tenths being singletons. This record belongs to a study of T cell clones after liver transplantation. Study context: Immunosuppression withdrawal was tried within 2 years after liver transplantation in this trial.

Study-level findings and limits: Low donor cell numbers restricted donor-reactive repertoire measurement in a couple of subjects. Compared with third party-reactive sequences, donor-reactive ones declined more, independent of withdrawal success.

The CDR3 consists of 12 residues. Germline V gene lookup returns CDR1 LNHDA and CDR2 SQIVND (reference sequence). This specimen consisted of CD4+ T cells from blood, obtained before liver transplant. The TCR sequence derives from a human donor who received a liver transplant. The chain combines TRBV19 with TRBJ1-2; D possibly corresponds to TRBD1 (6 bases). CDR3 residues: CASNIQGQGYTF. The DNA for the CDR3 is TGTGCCAGTAATATACAGGGCCAAGGCTACACCTTC. Full variable domain (rest looked up from reference TRBV19 and TRBJ1-2): DGGITQSPKYLFRKEGQNVTLSCEQNLNHDAMYWYRQDPGQGLRLIYYSQIVNDFQKGDIAEGYSVSREKKESFPLTVTSAQKNPTAFYLCASNIQGQGYTFGSGTRLTVV.